This T cell receptor (beta chain) appears in the sequencing data of a study of blood T cell repertoires in COVID-19. Study-wide background: The United States, Italy and Spain provided the acute and convalescent COVID-19 samples.

The length of the CDR3 is 13 residues. Deletions cut 2 bases from V and 5 bases from J, with 9 bases between. Germline CDR1 MDHEN, CDR2 SYDVKM. The protocol was immunoSEQ multiplex PCR, while the TCRdb copy is restricted to in-frame clones and leaves out a portion. The profile shows about 330,000 clones, 92% of them singletons. In terms of age and location, participants ranged from roughly 18 to 100 years and lived in roughly 22 US areas. Cohorts were based on clinical histories the participants reported. Donors in Cohort 3 counted as recovered after two negative PCRs, clearance, or symptom resolution.

V gene TRBV28 combines with J gene TRBJ2-5; the D is unclear. Sequencing was carried out using PBMCs or T cells enriched from blood (not recorded which). The source of this sequence is a woman aged 25 to 39 who had recovered from COVID-19. The DNA of the CDR3 is TGTGCCAGCAGTTTAGGTACTTCGGAGACCCAGTACTTC. It yields the protein CASSLGTSETQYF.